This TCR beta chain was captured in a study of blood T cell repertoires in COVID-19. In the study overall: Acute and convalescent COVID-19 samples came from the United States, Italy and Spain. In each case, the material was cDNA or gDNA derived from T cells, B-cell-depleted T cells, or PBMCs.

As handled by the study authors: Amplification from reference gene primers served as the basis for estimated nucleated cell counts. Produced via immunoSEQ multiplex PCR; TCRdb's table is partial and in-frame only. Clone size and V and J calls were adopted from that table, with D and trimming inferred from the DNA. The repertoire holds 95,000 to 110,000 clones, with roughly 89% as singletons. This clone was seen only once. Germline and junction disagree at one end, which may indicate a read error. This TCR was sampled from a human donor in a cohort sampled during active COVID-19. Sequencing used peripheral blood.

The CDR3 reads CASSFGLEAQGF. The CDR3 nucleotides are TGTGCCAGCAGCTTTGGGTTGGAGGCCCAAGGTTTT. The V gene is TRBV5-4, the J gene TRBJ2-3, with D perhaps TRBD2 (5 bases). CDR3 length equals 12 residues. The germline gives CDR1 SGHNT, CDR2 YYREEE (reference sequence).